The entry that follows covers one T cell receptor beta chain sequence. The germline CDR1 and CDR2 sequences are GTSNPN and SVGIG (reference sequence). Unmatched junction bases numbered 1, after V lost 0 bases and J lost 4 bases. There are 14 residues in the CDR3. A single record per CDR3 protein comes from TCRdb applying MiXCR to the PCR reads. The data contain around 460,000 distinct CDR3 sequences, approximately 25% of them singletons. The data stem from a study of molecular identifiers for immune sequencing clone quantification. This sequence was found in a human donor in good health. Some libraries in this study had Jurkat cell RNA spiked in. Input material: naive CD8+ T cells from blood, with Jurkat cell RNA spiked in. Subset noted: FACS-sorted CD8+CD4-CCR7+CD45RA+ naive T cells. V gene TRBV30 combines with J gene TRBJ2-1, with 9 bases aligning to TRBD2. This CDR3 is CAWSVLAGYNEQFF. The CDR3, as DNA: TGTGCCTGGAGTGTCCTAGCGGGATACAATGAGCAGTTCTTC. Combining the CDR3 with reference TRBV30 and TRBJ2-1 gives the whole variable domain SQTIHQWPATLVQPVGSPLSLECTVEGTSNPNLYWYRQAAGRGLQLLFYSVGIGQISSEVPQNLSASRPQDRQFILSSKKLLLSDSGFYLCAWSVLAGYNEQFFGPGTRLTVL.